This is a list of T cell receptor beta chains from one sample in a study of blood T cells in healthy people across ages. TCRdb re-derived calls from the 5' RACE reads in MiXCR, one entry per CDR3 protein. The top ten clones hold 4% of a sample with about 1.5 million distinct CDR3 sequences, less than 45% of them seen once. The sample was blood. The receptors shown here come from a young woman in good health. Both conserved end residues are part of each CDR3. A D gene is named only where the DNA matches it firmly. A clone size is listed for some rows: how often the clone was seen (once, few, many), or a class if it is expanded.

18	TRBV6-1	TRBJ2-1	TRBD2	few	CASKGLAGGKSSYNEQFF	TGTGCCAGCAAAGGACTAGCGGGGGGCAAGAGCTCCTACAATGAGCAGTTCTTC
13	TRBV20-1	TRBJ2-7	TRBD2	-	CSAPLAGQNVQYF	TGCAGTGCTCCGCTAGCGGGGCAAAACGTTCAGTACTTC
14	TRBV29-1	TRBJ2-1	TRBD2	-	CSAGVGRAYNEQFF	TGCAGCGCCGGAGTCGGGAGGGCCTACAATGAGCAGTTCTTC
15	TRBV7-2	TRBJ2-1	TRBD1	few	CASSLRTGGLYEQFF	TGTGCCAGCAGCTTGCGGACAGGGGGTCTGTATGAGCAGTTCTTC
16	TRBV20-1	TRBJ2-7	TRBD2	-	CSALPRLAEDLYEQYF	TGCAGTGCTCTACCCCGACTAGCGGAAGACCTCTACGAGCAGTACTTT
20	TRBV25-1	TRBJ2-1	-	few	CASSESQERPGRHSYNEQFF	TGTGCCAGCAGTGAATCTCAAGAGCGTCCTGGGAGGCACTCCTACAATGAGCAGTTCTTC
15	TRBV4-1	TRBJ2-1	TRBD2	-	CASSQLSGDYNEQFF	TGCGCCAGCAGCCAACTAAGCGGGGATTACAATGAGCAGTTCTTC
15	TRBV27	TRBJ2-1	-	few	CASTVRRGPYNEQFF	TGTGCCAGCACCGTAAGGAGGGGACCCTACAATGAGCAGTTCTTC
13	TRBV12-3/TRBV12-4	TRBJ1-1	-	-	CASSLAEDSQAFF	TGTGCCAGCAGTTTAGCCGAAGACAGCCAAGCTTTCTTT
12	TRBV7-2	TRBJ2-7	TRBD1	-	CASSRDRYEQYF	TGTGCCAGCAGCCGGGACAGATACGAGCAGTACTTC
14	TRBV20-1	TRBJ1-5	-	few	CSAPGRGAHQPQHF	TGCAGTGCTCCAGGGCGGGGGGCCCATCAGCCCCAGCATTTT
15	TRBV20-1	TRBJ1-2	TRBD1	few	CSVRDRSGLDYGYTF	TGCAGTGTGCGGGACAGGAGCGGTCTGGACTATGGCTACACCTTC
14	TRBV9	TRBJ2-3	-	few	CASSAGDTADTQYF	TGTGCCAGCAGCGCAGGCGACACGGCAGATACGCAGTATTTT
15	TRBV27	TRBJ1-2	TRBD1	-	CASSLLSRGLYGYTF	TGTGCCAGCAGTTTATTATCCAGGGGGCTCTATGGCTACACCTTC
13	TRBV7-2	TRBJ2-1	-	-	CASSFHLGPQQFF	TGTGCCAGCAGCTTTCACTTAGGACCACAGCAGTTCTTC
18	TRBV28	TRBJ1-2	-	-	CASTFGSIGLTLSYGHTF	TGTGCCAGCACTTTTGGGTCCATAGGCCTTACTTTATCATATGGCCACACCTTC
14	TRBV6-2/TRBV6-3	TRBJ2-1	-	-	CASTERIPYNEQFF	TGTGCCAGCACCGAGCGCATCCCCTACAATGAGCAGTTCTTC
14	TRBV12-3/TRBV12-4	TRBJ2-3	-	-	CASSLTLGRNTQYF	TGTGCCAGCAGTTTAACTCTGGGTAGGAATACGCAGTATTTT
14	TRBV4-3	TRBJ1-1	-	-	CASSQSWLGTEAFF	TGCGCCAGCAGCCAATCTTGGCTCGGGACTGAAGCTTTCTTT
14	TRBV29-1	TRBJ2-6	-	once	CSVRGNSGANVLTF	TGCAGCGTTCGAGGCAACTCTGGGGCCAACGTCCTGACTTTC
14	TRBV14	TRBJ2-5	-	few	CASSQVNHQETQYF	TGTGCCAGCAGCCAAGTCAACCATCAAGAGACCCAGTACTTC
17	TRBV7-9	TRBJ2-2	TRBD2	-	CASSLGGLAGVAGELFF	TGTGCCAGCAGCTTAGGGGGACTAGCGGGAGTCGCCGGGGAGCTGTTTTTT
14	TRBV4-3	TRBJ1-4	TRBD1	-	CASAHTGGKEKLFF	TGCGCCAGCGCCCATACAGGGGGTAAGGAAAAACTGTTTTTT
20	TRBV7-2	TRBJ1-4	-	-	CASSLFTLSPLSTTNEKLFF	TGTGCCAGCAGCTTATTTACATTGTCCCCCTTATCTACAACTAATGAAAAACTGTTTTTT
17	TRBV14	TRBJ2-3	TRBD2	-	CASSETPGLVGPDTQYF	TGTGCCAGCAGTGAGACACCGGGACTAGTCGGTCCAGATACGCAGTATTTT
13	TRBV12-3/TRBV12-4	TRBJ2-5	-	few	CASLEGGRETQYF	TGTGCCAGCCTCGAGGGGGGTCGAGAGACCCAGTACTTC
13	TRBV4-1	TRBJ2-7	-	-	CASSQRHTYEQYF	TGCGCCAGCAGCCAACGGCATACCTACGAGCAGTACTTC
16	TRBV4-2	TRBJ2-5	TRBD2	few	CASSQVVAGVVKTQYF	TGTGCCAGCAGCCAAGTCGTAGCGGGAGTAGTAAAGACCCAGTACTTC
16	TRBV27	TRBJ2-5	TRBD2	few	CASSLSIAGGLETQYF	TGTGCCAGCAGTTTATCGATAGCGGGGGGGTTAGAGACCCAGTACTTC
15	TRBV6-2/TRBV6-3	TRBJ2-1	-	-	CASSYSSAVYNEQFF	TGTGCCAGCAGTTACTCCTCAGCGGTCTACAATGAGCAGTTCTTC
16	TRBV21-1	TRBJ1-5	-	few	CASSKVGPNSNQPQHF	TGTGCCAGCAGCAAAGTTGGGCCGAACAGCAATCAGCCCCAGCATTTT
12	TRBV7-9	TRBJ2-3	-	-	CASIRLEDTQYF	TGTGCCAGCATCCGATTGGAGGATACGCAGTATTTT
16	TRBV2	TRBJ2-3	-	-	CASRATGRVGADTRYF	TGTGCCAGCAGGGCCACCGGACGAGTGGGGGCAGATACGCGGTATTTT
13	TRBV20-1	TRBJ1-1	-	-	CSAVGDTNTEAFF	TGCAGTGCTGTGGGGGACACGAACACTGAAGCTTTCTTT
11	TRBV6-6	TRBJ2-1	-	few	CASRTSTEQFF	TGTGCCAGCAGAACTAGCACTGAGCAGTTCTTC
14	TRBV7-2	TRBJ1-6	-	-	CASSLQSAGSPLHF	TGTGCCAGCAGCTTACAGTCGGCGGGTTCACCCCTCCACTTT
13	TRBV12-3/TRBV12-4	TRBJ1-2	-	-	CASTLQGGYGYTF	TGTGCCAGCACCTTACAGGGAGGCTATGGCTACACCTTC
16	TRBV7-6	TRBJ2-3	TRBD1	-	CASSGGTGVSTDTQYF	TGTGCCAGCAGCGGCGGGACAGGGGTTAGCACAGATACGCAGTATTTT
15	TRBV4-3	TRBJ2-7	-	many	CASSQESELYYEQYF	TGCGCCAGCAGCCAAGAATCGGAACTGTACTACGAGCAGTACTTC
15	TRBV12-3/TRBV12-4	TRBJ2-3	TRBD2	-	CASRTSGVWADTQYF	TGTGCCAGCAGAACTAGCGGAGTGTGGGCAGATACGCAGTATTTT
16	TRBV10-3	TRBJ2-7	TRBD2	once	CAISEGTSGISYEQYF	TGTGCCATCAGTGAGGGTACTAGCGGTATATCCTACGAGCAGTACTTC
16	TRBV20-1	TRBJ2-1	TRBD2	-	CSARPRLAGDYNEQFF	TGCAGTGCTAGACCCCGACTAGCGGGGGATTACAATGAGCAGTTCTTC
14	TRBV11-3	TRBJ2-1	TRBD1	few	CASSTRQGYNEQFF	TGTGCCAGCAGCACCAGACAGGGCTACAATGAGCAGTTCTTC
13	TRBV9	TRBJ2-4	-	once	CASSVGRGQEQYF	TGTGCCAGCAGCGTAGGGAGGGGGCAGGAGCAGTACTTC
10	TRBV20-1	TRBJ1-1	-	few	CSARWRIAFF	TGCAGTGCTAGGTGGAGGATAGCTTTCTTT
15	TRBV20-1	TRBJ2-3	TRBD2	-	CSAWTSGSGTDTQYF	TGCAGTGCTTGGACTAGCGGGAGCGGTACAGATACGCAGTATTTT
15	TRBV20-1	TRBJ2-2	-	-	CSARRQQWDTGELFF	TGCAGTGCTAGACGCCAGCAGTGGGACACCGGGGAGCTGTTTTTT
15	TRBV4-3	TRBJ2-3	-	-	CASSQETRGTDAQYF	TGCGCCAGCAGCCAAGAAACTCGCGGGACAGATGCGCAGTATTTT
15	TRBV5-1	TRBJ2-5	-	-	CASSLTGEAQETQYF	TGCGCCAGCAGCTTGACGGGGGAGGCTCAAGAGACCCAGTACTTC
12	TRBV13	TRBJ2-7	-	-	CASSPDGFRQYF	TGTGCCAGCAGCCCAGATGGGTTTAGGCAGTACTTC
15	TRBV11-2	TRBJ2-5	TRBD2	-	CASSLTSGSVATQYF	TGTGCCAGCAGCCTGACTAGCGGGAGCGTTGCGACCCAGTACTTC
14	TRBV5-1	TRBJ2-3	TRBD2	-	CASSLYWGGDTQYF	TGCGCCAGCAGCTTGTATTGGGGGGGAGATACGCAGTATTTT
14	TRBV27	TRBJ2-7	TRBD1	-	CVSSTGTDIYEQYF	TGTGTCAGCAGTACCGGGACAGATATCTACGAGCAGTACTTC
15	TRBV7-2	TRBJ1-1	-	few	CASSAGVGLSTEAFF	TGTGCCAGCAGCGCCGGGGTGGGGTTGAGCACTGAAGCTTTCTTT
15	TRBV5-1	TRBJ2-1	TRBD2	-	CASRLAGDAWNEQFF	TGCGCCAGCAGGCTAGCGGGGGATGCGTGGAATGAGCAGTTCTTC
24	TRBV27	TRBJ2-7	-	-	CASSPDRGEFHQVVVSRTIYEQYF	TGTGCCAGCAGTCCCGACCGGGGCGAGTTTCATCAGGTTGTGGTTTCCCGTACGATATACGAGCAGTACTTC
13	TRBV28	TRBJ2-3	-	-	CASSWGGIGTQYF	TGTGCCAGCAGTTGGGGTGGAATCGGTACGCAGTATTTT
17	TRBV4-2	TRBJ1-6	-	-	CASSSGDPGKRNSPLHF	TGTGCCAGCAGCTCAGGGGACCCAGGGAAGCGTAATTCACCCCTCCACTTT
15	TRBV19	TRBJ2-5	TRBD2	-	CASSYSSGGWGEQYF	TGTGCCAGTAGTTACTCTAGCGGGGGGTGGGGTGAGCAGTACTTC
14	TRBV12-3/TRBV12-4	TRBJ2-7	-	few	CASSPLKGSYEQYF	TGTGCCAGCAGCCCATTAAAAGGATCCTACGAGCAGTACTTC